A single T cell receptor (beta chain) is shown here with its context. Its target is not known. This table comes from immunoSEQ multiplex PCR, and its TCRdb copy is limited to in-frame clones, with some not included. The data show 70,000 to 85,000 clones, roughly 94% seen once. This sample was included in a study of OX40 agonist ivuxolimab in advanced cancers. Study-wide background: In this cohort, patients received ivuxolimab, an agonistic anti-OX40 (CD134) antibody. Every 2 weeks, patients got intravenous ivuxolimab at one of six dose levels (0.01-10 mg/kg).

Trimming shortened V by 3 bases and J by 0 bases, and 8 bases separated the two germline ends. The CDR3 loop spans 14 amino acids. From germline, CDR1 is MNHEY and CDR2 SVGAGI. General observations from the study: The antigens recognized by the expanded peripheral T cells, that is their antigen specificity, were not determined. In the 0.1 to 3.0 mg/kg range, CD4+ and CD8+ blood T cells had expanded clonally by week 6.

This sequence originates from an adult with an advanced solid tumor such as melanoma, head and neck, liver or kidney cancer. The J gene is TRBJ1-2, the V gene TRBV6-5; D call uncertain. Sequences were derived from CD4+ or CD8+ T cells sorted from blood, sampled in a trial of the OX40 agonist ivuxolimab. CDR3: CASSYVASNYGYTF. The DNA for the CDR3 is TGTGCCAGCAGTTATGTAGCTTCTAACTATGGCTACACCTTC.